This TCR beta chain was recovered during a study of PD-1 blockade in classical Hodgkin lymphoma. Using immunoSEQ multiplex PCR, the repertoire was profiled, and TCRdb retains in-frame clones only, with some absent. The profile shows more than 2,500 clones, approximately 70% of them singletons. This CDR3 is built from 16 residues. Per the germline V gene, CDR1 is SEHNR and CDR2 is FQNEAQ (reference sequence). V shed 1 base and J 5 bases; nucleotides not matched to a gene: 5. The time point: newly diagnosed, previously untreated cHL patient sample. The investigators isolated CD8+ T cells from thawed PBMCs using magnetic negative selection.

V and J are TRBV7-9 and TRBJ2-5; 12 bases line up with TRBD1. Sequencing used CD8+ T cells from blood. The sequence was collected from a human donor with classical Hodgkin lymphoma. The CDR3 loop reads CASSLGDRGLGETQYF. CDR3 sequence (DNA): TGTGCCAGCAGCTTAGGGGACAGGGGGCTCGGGGAGACCCAGTACTTC.